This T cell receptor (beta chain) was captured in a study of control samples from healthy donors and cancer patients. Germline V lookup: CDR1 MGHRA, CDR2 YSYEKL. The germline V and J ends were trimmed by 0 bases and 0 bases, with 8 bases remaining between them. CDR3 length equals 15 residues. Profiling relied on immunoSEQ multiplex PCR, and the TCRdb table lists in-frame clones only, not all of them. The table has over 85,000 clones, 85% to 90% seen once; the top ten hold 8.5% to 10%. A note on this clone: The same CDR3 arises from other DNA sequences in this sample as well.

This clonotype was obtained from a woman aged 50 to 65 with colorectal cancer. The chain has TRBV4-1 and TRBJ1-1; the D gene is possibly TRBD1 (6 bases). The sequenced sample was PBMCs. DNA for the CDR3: TGCGCCAGCAGCCAAGAGGGGACAATGAACACTGAAGCTTTCTTT. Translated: CASSQEGTMNTEAFF.